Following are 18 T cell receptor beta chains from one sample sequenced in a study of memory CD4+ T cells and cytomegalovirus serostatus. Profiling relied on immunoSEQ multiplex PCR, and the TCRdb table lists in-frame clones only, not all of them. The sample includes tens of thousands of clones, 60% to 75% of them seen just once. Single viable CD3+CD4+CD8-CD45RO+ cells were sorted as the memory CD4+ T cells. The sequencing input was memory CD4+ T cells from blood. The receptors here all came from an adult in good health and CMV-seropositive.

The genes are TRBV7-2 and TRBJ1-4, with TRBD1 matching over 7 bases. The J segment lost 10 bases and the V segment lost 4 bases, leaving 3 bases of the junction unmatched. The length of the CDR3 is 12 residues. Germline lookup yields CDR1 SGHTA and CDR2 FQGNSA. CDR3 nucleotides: TGTGCCAGCAGCTCCTACAGGGGAAAACTGTTTTTT. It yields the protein CASSSYRGKLFF.

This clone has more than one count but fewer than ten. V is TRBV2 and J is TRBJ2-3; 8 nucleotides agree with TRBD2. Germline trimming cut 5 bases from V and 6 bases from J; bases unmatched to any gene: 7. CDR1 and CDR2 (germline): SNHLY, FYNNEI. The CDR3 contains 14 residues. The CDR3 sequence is CASSPLAVRDTQYF. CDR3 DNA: TGTGCCAGCAGTCCACTAGCGGTCCGGGATACGCAGTATTTT.

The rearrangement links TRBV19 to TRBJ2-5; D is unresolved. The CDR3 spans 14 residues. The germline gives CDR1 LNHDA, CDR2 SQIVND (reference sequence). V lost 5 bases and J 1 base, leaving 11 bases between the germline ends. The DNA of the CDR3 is TGTGCCAGTAGTGACCGACTGATCCAAGAGACCCAGTACTTC. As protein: CASSDRLIQETQYF.

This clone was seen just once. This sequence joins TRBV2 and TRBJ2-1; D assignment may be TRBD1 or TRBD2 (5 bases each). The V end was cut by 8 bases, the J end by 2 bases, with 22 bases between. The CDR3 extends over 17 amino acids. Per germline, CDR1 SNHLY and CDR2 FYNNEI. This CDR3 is CASQGQGWDGPYNEQFF. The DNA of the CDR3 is TGTGCCAGCCAAGGCCAGGGTTGGGACGGACCCTACAATGAGCAGTTCTTC.

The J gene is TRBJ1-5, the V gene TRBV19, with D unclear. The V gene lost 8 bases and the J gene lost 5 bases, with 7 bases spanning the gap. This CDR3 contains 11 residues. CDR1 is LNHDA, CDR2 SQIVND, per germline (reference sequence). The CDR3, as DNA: TGTGCCAGTGGGAATTATCAGCCCCAGCATTTT. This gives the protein CASGNYQPQHF.

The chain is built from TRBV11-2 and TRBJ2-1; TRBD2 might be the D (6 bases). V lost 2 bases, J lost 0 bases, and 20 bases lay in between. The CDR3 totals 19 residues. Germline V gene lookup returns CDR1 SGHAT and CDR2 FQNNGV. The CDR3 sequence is CASSLSRVGGASSYNEQFF. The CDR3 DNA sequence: TGTGCCAGCAGCTTATCTCGCGTGGGCGGGGCGAGCTCCTACAATGAGCAGTTCTTC.

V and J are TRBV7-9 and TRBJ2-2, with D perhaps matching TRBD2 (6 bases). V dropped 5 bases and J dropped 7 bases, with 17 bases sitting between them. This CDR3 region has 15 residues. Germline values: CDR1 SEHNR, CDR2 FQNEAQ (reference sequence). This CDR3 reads CASSRLGITSGELFF. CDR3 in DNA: TGTGCCAGCAGCAGACTAGGAATTACAAGCGGGGAGCTGTTTTTT.

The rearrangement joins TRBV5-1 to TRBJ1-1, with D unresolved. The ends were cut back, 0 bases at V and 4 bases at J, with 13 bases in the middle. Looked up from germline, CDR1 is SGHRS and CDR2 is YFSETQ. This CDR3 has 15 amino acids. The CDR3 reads CASSLDGFPTTEAFF. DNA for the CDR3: TGCGCCAGCAGCTTGGACGGTTTCCCAACCACTGAAGCTTTCTTT.

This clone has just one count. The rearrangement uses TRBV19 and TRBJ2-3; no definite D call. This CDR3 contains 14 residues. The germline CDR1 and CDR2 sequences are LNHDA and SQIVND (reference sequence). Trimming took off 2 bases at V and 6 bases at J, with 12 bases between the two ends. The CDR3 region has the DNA TGTGCCAGTAGTATAACCATAGGAACTGATACGCAGTATTTT. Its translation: CASSITIGTDTQYF.

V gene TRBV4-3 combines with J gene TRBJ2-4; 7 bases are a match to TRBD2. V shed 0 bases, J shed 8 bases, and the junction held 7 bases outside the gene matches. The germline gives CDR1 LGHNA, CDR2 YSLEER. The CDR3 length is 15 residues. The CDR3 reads CASSQDTGGGDIQYF. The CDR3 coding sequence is TGCGCCAGCAGCCAAGACACGGGAGGAGGGGACATTCAGTACTTC.

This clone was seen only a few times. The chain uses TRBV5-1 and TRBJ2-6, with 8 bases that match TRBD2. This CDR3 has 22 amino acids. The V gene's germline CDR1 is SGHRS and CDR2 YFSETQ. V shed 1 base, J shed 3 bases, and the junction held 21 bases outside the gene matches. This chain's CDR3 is CASSLPYLPTERELGGANVLTF. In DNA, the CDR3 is TGCGCCAGCAGCTTGCCATACCTCCCGACGGAGCGGGAGTTGGGTGGGGCCAACGTCCTGACTTTC.

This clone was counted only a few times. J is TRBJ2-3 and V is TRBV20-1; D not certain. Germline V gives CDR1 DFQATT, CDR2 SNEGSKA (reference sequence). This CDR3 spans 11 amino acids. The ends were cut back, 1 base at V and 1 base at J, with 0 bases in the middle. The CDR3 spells CSARGTDTQYF. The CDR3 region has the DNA TGCAGTGCTAGAGGCACAGATACGCAGTATTTT.

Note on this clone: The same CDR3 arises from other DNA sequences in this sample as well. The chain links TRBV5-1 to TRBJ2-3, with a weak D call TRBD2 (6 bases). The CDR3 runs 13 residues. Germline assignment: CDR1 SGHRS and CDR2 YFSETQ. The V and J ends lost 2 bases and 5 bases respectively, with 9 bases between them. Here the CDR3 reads CASSFPGEDTQYF. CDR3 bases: TGCGCCAGCAGCTTTCCGGGGGAAGATACGCAGTATTTT.

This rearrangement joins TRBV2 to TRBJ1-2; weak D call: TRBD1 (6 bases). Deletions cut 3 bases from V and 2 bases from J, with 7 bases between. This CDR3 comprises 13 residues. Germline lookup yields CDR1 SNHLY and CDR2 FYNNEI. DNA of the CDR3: TGTGCCAGCAGTGACAGGGGAAACTATGGCTACACCTTC. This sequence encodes CASSDRGNYGYTF.

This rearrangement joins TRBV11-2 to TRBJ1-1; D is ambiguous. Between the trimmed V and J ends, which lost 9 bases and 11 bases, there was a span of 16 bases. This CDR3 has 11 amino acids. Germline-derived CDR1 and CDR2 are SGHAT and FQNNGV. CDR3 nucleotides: TGTGCCAGTACGGGCGGACCTGTGGCTTTCTTT. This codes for CASTGGPVAFF.

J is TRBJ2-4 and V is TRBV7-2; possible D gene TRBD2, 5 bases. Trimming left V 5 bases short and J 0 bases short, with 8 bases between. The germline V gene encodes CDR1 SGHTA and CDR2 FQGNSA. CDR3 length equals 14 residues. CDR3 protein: CASSPGLAKNIQYF. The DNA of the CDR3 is TGTGCCAGCAGCCCTGGACTAGCCAAAAACATTCAGTACTTC.

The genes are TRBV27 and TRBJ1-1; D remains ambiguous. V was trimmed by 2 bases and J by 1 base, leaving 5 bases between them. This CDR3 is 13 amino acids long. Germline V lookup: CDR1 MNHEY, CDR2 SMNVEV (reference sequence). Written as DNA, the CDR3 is TGTGCCAGCAGTTTAGCAGGGAACACTGAAGCTTTCTTT. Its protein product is CASSLAGNTEAFF.

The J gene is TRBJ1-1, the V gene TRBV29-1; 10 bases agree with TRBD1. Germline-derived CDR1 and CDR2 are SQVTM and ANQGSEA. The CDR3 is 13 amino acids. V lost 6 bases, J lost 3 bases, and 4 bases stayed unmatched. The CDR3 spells CSVPGTGDTEAFF. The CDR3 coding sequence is TGCAGCGTCCCCGGGACAGGGGACACTGAAGCTTTCTTT. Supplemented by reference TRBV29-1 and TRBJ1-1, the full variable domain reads SAVISQKPSRDICQRGTSLTIQCQVDSQVTMMFWYRQQPGQSLTLIATANQGSEATYESGFVIDKFPISRPNLTFSTLTVSNMSPEDSSIYLCSVPGTGDTEAFFGQGTRLTVV.